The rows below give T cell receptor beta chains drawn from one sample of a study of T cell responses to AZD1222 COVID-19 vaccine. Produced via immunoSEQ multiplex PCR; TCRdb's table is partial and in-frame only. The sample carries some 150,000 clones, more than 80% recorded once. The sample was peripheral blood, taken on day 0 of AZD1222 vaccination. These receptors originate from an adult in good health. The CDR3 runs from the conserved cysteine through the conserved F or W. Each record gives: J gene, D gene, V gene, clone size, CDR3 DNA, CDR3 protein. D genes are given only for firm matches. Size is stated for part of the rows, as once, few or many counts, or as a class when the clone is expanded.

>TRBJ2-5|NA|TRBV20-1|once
TGCAGTGCTAGTTCCCCCGTGGAGACCCAGTACTTC
CSASSPVETQYF
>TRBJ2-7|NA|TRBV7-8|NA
TGTGCCAGCAGCTCTGGTCGATTTTCCTACGAGCAGTACTTC
CASSSGRFSYEQYF
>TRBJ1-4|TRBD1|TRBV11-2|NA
TGTGCCAGCAGCGCTCCAGACAGGGATGAAAAACTGTTTTTT
CASSAPDRDEKLFF
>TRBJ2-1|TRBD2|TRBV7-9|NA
TGTGCCAGCAGCCGGGGACTAGCGGGGGGTTACAATGAGCAGTTCTTC
CASSRGLAGGYNEQFF
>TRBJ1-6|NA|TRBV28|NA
TGTGCCAGCACGGAGATGGGGAGCTCCTATAATTCACCCCTCCACTTT
CASTEMGSSYNSPLHF
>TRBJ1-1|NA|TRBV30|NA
TGTGCCTGGACTAAGGAAAACGCCAACACTGAAGCTTTCTTT
CAWTKENANTEAFF
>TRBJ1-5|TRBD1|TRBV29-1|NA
TGCAGCGCAGGGACAGGTATAGGTCAGCCCCAGCATTTT
CSAGTGIGQPQHF
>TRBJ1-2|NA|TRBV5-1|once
TGCGCCAGCAGCTTGGCAACTAACTATGGCTACACCTTC
CASSLATNYGYTF
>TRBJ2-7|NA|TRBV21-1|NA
TGTGCCAGCAGCAAAGCGGGACAGTCCTTGTTAGGCGACCAAGGGTGGACTTACGAGCAGTACTTC
CASSKAGQSLLGDQGWTYEQYF
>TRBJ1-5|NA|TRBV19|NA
TGTGCCAGTAACTCTAGGGCAAATCAGCCCCAGCATTTT
CASNSRANQPQHF
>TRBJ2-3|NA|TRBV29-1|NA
TGCAGCGTTGAGGAGGGGGCAGATACGCAGTATTTT
CSVEEGADTQYF
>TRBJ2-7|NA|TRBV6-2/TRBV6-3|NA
TGTGCCAGCAGTTTGGTAGGAGGGAGCTCCTACGAGCAGTACTTC
CASSLVGGSSYEQYF
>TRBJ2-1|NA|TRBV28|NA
TGTGCCAGCAGTTTATGGCGAGCGGTTACCTACAATGAGCAGTTCTTC
CASSLWRAVTYNEQFF
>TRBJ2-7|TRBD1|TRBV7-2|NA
TGTGCCAGCAGACATCGTCCGGGACAGGGGTACGAGCAGTACTTC
CASRHRPGQGYEQYF
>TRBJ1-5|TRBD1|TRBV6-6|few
TGTGCCAGCAGTTACCTTAGACAGGGGGCTGGTCAGCCCCAGCATTTT
CASSYLRQGAGQPQHF
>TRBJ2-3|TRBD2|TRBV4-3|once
TGCGCCAGCAGCCATGAACCGGGACTAGATTATGATACGCAGTATTTT
CASSHEPGLDYDTQYF
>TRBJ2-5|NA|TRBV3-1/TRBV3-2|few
TGTGCCAGCAGCCTCAGGGGCAGGGTTGAGACCCAGTACTTC
CASSLRGRVETQYF
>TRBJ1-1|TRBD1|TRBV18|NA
TGTGCCAGCTCACCAGACAGGGGCCCCTTGAACACTGAAGCTTTCTTT
CASSPDRGPLNTEAFF
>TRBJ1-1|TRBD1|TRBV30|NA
TGTGCCTGGAAAAGGGGGCTGAGGACTGAAGCTTTCTTT
CAWKRGLRTEAFF
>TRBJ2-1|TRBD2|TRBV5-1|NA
TGCGCCAGCAGCTTGATTAGCCCCCTAGCGGGAATCTACAATGAGCAGTTCTTC
CASSLISPLAGIYNEQFF
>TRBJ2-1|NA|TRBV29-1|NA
TGCAGCGTGAAGGGGGGCGCCCTGGGGCACAATGAGCAGTTCTTC
CSVKGGALGHNEQFF
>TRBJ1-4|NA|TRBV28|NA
TGTGCCAGCAAGATGGGGAATGAAAAACTGTTTTTT
CASKMGNEKLFF
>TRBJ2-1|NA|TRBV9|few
TGTGCCAGCAGCGTAGGGGGGACTCTTAATGAGCAGTTCTTC
CASSVGGTLNEQFF
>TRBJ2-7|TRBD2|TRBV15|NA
TGTGCCACCAGCAGAGATCTGATTACAGGATCTAGCGGCTACGAGCAGTACTTC
CATSRDLITGSSGYEQYF
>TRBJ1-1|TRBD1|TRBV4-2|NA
TGTGCCAGCAGCACCCAGACAGGGAGGGACACTGAAGCTTTCTTT
CASSTQTGRDTEAFF
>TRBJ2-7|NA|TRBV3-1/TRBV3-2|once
TGTGCCAGCAGCCTCAGGGGCTACGAGCAGTACTTC
CASSLRGYEQYF
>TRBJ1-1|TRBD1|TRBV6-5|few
TGTGCCAGCGGGGACAGGCCTGAGGTGGAAGCTTTCTTT
CASGDRPEVEAFF
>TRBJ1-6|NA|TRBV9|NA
TGTGCCAGCAGCGCCGCGGGTTATAATTCACCCCTCCACTTT
CASSAAGYNSPLHF
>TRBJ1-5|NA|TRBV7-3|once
TGTGCCAGCAGGAGGACTATAACTTATAGCAATCAGCCCCAGCATTTT
CASRRTITYSNQPQHF
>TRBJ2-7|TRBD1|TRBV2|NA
TGTGCCAGCATGACCCATAAAGGACAGGGGGCCTACGAGCAGTACTTC
CASMTHKGQGAYEQYF
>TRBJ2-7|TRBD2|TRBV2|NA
TGTGCCAGCAGTGCCAGCGGGGGCTACACCTACGAGCAGTACTTC
CASSASGGYTYEQYF
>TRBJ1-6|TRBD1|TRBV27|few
TGTGCCAGCAGCTGGACTGTCGGGACAGGGACGACACCCCTCCACTTT
CASSWTVGTGTTPLHF
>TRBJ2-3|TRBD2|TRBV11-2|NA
TGTGCCAGCAGGCGCGGGGGGTTCAGTTCAGATACGCAGTATTTT
CASRRGGFSSDTQYF
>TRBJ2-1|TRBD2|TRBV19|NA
TGTGCCAGTAGTATACTAGCGGGAGCCAATGAGCAGTTCTTC
CASSILAGANEQFF
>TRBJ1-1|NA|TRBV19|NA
TGTGCCAGTAGTATGACAGCGCTTAGCCCAGAAGCTTTCTTT
CASSMTALSPEAFF
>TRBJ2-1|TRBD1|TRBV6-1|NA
TGTGCCAGCAGTGGTTCCGGGACAGGGGCTTACAATGAGCAGTTCTTC
CASSGSGTGAYNEQFF
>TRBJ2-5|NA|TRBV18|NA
TGTGCCAGCTCACCACTCCGTGTTGGGGCGGGCCAAGAGACCCAGTACTTC
CASSPLRVGAGQETQYF
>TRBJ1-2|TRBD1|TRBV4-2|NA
TGTGCCAGCAGCCGGACAGGGGCGACTAACTATGGCTACACCTTC
CASSRTGATNYGYTF
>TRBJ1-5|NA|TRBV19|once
TGTGCCAGTAGTAGAGCAGGGGAAGGATATCAGCCCCAGCATTTT
CASSRAGEGYQPQHF
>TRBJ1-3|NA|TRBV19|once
TGTGCCAGTAGTATGGGTCCGAGTGGAGGAGGAAACACCATATATTTT
CASSMGPSGGGNTIYF
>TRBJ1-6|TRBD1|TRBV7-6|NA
TGTGCCAGCAGCCTCCTCCGGGACAGGGGTGATAATTCACCCCTCCACTTT
CASSLLRDRGDNSPLHF
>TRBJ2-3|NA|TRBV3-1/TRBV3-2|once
TGTGCCAGCAGCCTTCTAGCATTCGATACGCAGTATTTT
CASSLLAFDTQYF
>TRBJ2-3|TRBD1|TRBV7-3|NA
TGTGCCAGCAGTGCGGGTGGGGACAGGAGCTATTCGCACACAGATACGCAGTATTTT
CASSAGGDRSYSHTDTQYF
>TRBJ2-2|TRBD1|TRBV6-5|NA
TGTGCCAGCAGTTCTCCGGGACAGGGGGACACCGGGGAGCTGTTTTTT
CASSSPGQGDTGELFF
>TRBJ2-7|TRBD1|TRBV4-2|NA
TGTGCCAGCAGCCATGACCTTAGGACAGACAGGGACTTC
CASSHDLRTDRDF
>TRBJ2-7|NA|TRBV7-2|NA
TGTGCCAGCAGCCCCCCGGGGTACGAGCAGTACTTC
CASSPPGYEQYF
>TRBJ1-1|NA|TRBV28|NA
TGTGCCAGCACCCCCGGGGGCAGGACTGAAGCTTTCTTT
CASTPGGRTEAFF
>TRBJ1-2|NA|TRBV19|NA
TGTGCCAGTAGTATACGGGGACCAAGCAGGGGCTACACCTTC
CASSIRGPSRGYTF
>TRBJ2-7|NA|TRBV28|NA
TGTGCCAGCAGTCAGACAGTTCTGTCCTACGAGCAGTACTTC
CASSQTVLSYEQYF
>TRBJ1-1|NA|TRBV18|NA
TGTGCCAGCTCACTAGGGACGAACACTGAAGCTTTCTTT
CASSLGTNTEAFF
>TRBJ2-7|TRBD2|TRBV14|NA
TGTGCCAGCAGCCAAGGAGCGGGAGTCCCCTACGAGCAGTACTTC
CASSQGAGVPYEQYF
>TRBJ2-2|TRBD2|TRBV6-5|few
TGTGCCAGCAGTCAACTAGCGGGGGCCGGGGAGCTGTTTTTT
CASSQLAGAGELFF
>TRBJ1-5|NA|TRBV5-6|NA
TGTGCCAGCAGCTTGGACCTTGGACAGCCCCAGCATTTT
CASSLDLGQPQHF
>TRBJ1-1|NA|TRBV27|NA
TGTGCCAGCAGTTTAGGGGGCGTGAACACTGAAGCTTTCTTT
CASSLGGVNTEAFF
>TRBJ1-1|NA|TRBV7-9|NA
TGTGCCAGCAGCGTGGATTGGGGTATCACTGAAGCTTTCTTT
CASSVDWGITEAFF